One sample yielded the 11 T cell receptor beta chains listed below, sequenced in a study of shared clonotypes between healthy human individuals. Only in-frame clones appear in the TCRdb table, and some are missing; sequencing was by immunoSEQ multiplex PCR. The repertoire holds about 560,000 clones, around 77% seen once, with more than 10% in the top ten. The sample taken for sequencing was PBMCs. These receptors were taken from a woman in her 40s in good health. Some clones in this sample may be carry-over from other donors' samples.

This clone was counted between two and nine times. The likely explanation is a read error, given a far larger clone one base away. The CDR3 does not end in the conserved phenylalanine or tryptophan, so this is likely a read error. The J gene is TRBJ2-2, the V gene TRBV11-1; no clear D gene. There are 15 residues in the CDR3. Germline CDR1 reads SGHAT; CDR2 reads FQDESV (reference sequence). Trimming left V 9 bases short and J 6 bases short, with 20 bases between. The CDR3 loop reads CARLRPPVRAGELFS. CDR3 nucleotides: TGTGCCAGACTTCGTCCTCCGGTTCGCGCCGGGGAGCTGTTTTCT.

V is TRBV18 and J is TRBJ2-1; 15 nucleotides align to TRBD2. The ends lost 1 base at V and 8 bases at J; junction bases unmatched: 3. Germline values: CDR1 KGHSH, CDR2 LQKENI. The CDR3 totals 16 residues. The CDR3 loop reads CASSPRGLAGGDEQFF. The CDR3 nucleotides are TGTGCCAGCTCACCACGGGGACTAGCGGGAGGCGATGAGCAGTTCTTC.

The V call is TRBV9, the J call TRBJ2-1; D ambiguous. The CDR3 totals 15 residues. Germline CDR1 is SGDLS and CDR2 is YYNGEE. Trimming left V 0 bases short and J 2 bases short, with 9 bases between. For the CDR3, the DNA is TGTGCCAGCAGCGTAGGAGGCGAGACCTACAATGAGCAGTTCTTC. This encodes CASSVGGETYNEQFF.

The sample holds a few counts of this clone. This chain uses TRBV19 with TRBJ2-7, with 12 bases matching TRBD2. The germline gives CDR1 LNHDA, CDR2 SQIVND (reference sequence). The CDR3 contains 16 residues. V was clipped by 5 bases and J by 0 bases; unmatched bases: 5. The CDR3 reads CASSGTLAGGSYEQYF. Here the CDR3 DNA reads TGTGCCAGTAGTGGGACACTAGCGGGAGGCTCCTACGAGCAGTACTTC.

Worth noting for this clone: This is likely an artifact of a read error, given a far larger clone one base away. J is TRBJ2-7 and V is TRBV7-9, with D tentatively TRBD2 (6 bases). Germline CDR1 and CDR2: SEHNR and FQNEAQ (reference sequence). The CDR3 consists of 14 residues. For the CDR3, the DNA is TGCGCCAGCAGCCAATTTGCGGGGCCCTACGGGCAGTACTTC. Amino acid sequence: CASSQFAGPYGQYF.

This CDR3 is CASSFHGETQYF. CDR3 sequence (DNA): TGTGCCAGCAGCTTTCATGGAGAGACCCAGTACTTC. J is TRBJ2-5 and V is TRBV7-8; D unresolved. The V end was cut by 3 bases, the J end by 4 bases, with 6 bases between. This CDR3 is 12 amino acids long. CDR1 is SGHVS, CDR2 FQNEAQ, per germline.

V is TRBV6-1 and J is TRBJ2-5, with TRBD2 matching 7 bases. The V gene end was trimmed by 4 bases and the J gene end by 4 bases; junction bases not matched to a gene: 3. CDR1 is MNHNS and CDR2 is SASEGT in the germline V gene. This CDR3 region has 13 residues. The CDR3 region has the DNA TGTGCCAGCAGTGTGGGGGGGAGAGAGACCCAGTACTTC. It encodes CASSVGGRETQYF.

The gene calls are TRBV29-1 and TRBJ1-5; possibly TRBD1 for D (6 bases). Germline V gives CDR1 SQVTM, CDR2 ANQGSEA. This CDR3 contains 13 residues. Trimming stripped 8 bases from V and 1 base from J, with 12 bases between. In DNA, the CDR3 is TGCAGCACCCAGCAGGGGAGCAATCAGCCCCAGCATTTT. This gives the protein CSTQQGSNQPQHF.

The V call is TRBV5-1, the J call TRBJ2-5; no definite D call. From germline, CDR1 is SGHRS and CDR2 YFSETQ. The CDR3 has 13 residues. V shed 3 bases and J shed 3 bases, with 9 bases lying between them. The CDR3 sequence: CASSWSQKETQYF. CDR3 coding DNA: TGCGCCAGCAGCTGGTCACAAAAAGAGACCCAGTACTTC.

This clone has only one observation. The chain links TRBV9 to TRBJ1-1; no reliable D call. Per germline, CDR1 SGDLS and CDR2 YYNGEE. V lost 0 bases to trimming and J lost 4 bases, with 13 bases between them. The CDR3 is made up of 15 amino acids. The CDR3 is CASSVVRGISTEAFF. CDR3 sequence (DNA): TGTGCCAGCAGCGTAGTTCGGGGTATAAGCACTGAAGCTTTCTTT.

The count of this clone is one. The V gene is TRBV29-1, the J gene TRBJ2-3, with D perhaps matching TRBD1 (6 bases). CDR3 length: 14 residues. Trimming cost V 6 bases and J 2 bases, with 15 bases left between them. Germline CDR1 reads SQVTM; CDR2 reads ANQGSEA. The CDR3 DNA is TGCAGCGTCACAGGGCGAGTTATCACAGATACGCAGTATTTT. This translates into CSVTGRVITDTQYF.